This T cell receptor beta chain was documented in a study of OX40 agonist ivuxolimab in advanced cancers. Study-wide background: Three dose-escalation patients had partial responses: one with hepatocellular carcinoma and two with cutaneous melanoma.

Germline assignment: CDR1 MGHRA and CDR2 YSYEKL. The CDR3 length is 16 residues. The V and J ends lost 4 bases and 15 bases, in that order; junction bases with no gene match: 15. Repertoires were generated with immunoSEQ multiplex PCR, while TCRdb's copy carries only in-frame clones and drops some. The sample lists tens of thousands of clones, roughly 83% occurring once. This chain connects TRBV4-1 to TRBJ2-4; TRBD2 aligns across 13 bases. This material consisted of CD4+ or CD8+ T cells sorted from blood, taken in a trial of the OX40 agonist ivuxolimab. The TCR originated in an adult with an advanced solid tumor such as melanoma, head and neck, liver or kidney cancer. The CDR3: CASSPSGTSGDLYPYF. The CDR3 DNA reads as TGCGCCAGCAGCCCAAGTGGGACTAGCGGGGATCTCTACCCGTACTTC.